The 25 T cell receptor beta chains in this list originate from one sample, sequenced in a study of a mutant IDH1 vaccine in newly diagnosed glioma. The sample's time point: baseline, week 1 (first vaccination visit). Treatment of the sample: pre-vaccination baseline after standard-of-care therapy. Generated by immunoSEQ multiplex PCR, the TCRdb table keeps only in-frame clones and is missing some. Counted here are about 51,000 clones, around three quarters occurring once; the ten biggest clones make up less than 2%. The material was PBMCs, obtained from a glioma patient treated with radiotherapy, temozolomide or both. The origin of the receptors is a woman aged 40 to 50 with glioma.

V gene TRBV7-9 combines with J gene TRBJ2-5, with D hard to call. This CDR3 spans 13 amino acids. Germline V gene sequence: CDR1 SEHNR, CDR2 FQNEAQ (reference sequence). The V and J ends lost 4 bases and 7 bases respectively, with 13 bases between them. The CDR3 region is CASSSQSSVTQYF. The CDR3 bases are TGTGCCAGCAGCTCTCAAAGCAGCGTGACCCAGTACTTC.

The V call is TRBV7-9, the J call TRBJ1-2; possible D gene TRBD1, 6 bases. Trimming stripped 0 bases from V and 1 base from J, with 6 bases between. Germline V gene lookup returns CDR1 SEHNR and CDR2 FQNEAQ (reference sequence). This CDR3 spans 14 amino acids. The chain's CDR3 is CASSLAGGNYGYTF. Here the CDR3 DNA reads TGTGCCAGCAGCTTAGCAGGGGGTAACTATGGCTACACCTTC.

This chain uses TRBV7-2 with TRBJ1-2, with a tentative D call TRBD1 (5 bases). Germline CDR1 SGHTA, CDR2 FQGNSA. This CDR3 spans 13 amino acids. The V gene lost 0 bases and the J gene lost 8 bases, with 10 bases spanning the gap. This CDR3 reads CASSLAGGGGYTF. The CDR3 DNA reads TGTGCCAGCAGCTTAGCGGGGGGTGGGGGCTACACCTTC.

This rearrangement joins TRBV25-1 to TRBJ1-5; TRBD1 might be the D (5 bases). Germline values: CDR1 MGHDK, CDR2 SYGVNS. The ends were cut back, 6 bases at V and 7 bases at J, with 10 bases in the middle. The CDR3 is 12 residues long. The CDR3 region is CASSRGSQPQHF. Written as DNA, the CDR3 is TGTGCCAGCAGCCGGGGGAGCCAGCCCCAGCATTTT.

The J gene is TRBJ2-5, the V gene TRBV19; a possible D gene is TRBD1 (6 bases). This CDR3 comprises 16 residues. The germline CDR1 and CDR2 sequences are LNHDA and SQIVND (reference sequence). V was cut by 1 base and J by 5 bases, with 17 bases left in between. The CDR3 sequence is CASSIGGDIQAETQYF. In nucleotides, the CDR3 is TGTGCCAGTAGTATAGGTGGGGACATTCAAGCGGAGACCCAGTACTTC. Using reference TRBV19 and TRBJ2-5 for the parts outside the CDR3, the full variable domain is DGGITQSPKYLFRKEGQNVTLSCEQNLNHDAMYWYRQDPGQGLRLIYYSQIVNDFQKGDIAEGYSVSREKKESFPLTVTSAQKNPTAFYLCASSIGGDIQAETQYFGPGTRLLVL.

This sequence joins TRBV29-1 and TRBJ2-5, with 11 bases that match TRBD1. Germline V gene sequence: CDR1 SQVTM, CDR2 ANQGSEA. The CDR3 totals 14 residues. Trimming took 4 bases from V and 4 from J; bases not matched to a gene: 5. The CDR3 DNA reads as TGCAGCGTTGGAGGACAGGGGGCTTTAGAGACCCAGTACTTC. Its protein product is CSVGGQGALETQYF.

The CDR3 protein is CASSLAAGLNSPLHF. The CDR3 DNA reads TGTGCCAGCAGCTTAGCGGCAGGGCTCAATTCACCCCTCCACTTT. The rearrangement links TRBV7-2 to TRBJ1-6; D perhaps matches TRBD1 (5 bases). V gave up 0 bases and J gave up 7 bases, with 10 bases separating them. The CDR3 spans 15 residues. The germline V gene encodes CDR1 SGHTA and CDR2 FQGNSA.

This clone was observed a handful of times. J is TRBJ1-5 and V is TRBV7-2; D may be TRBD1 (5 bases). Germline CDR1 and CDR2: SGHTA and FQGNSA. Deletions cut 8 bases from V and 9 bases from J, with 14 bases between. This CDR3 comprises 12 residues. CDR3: CASSLHGGPQHF. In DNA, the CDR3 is TGTGCCAGCTCCCTCCACGGGGGGCCCCAGCATTTT.

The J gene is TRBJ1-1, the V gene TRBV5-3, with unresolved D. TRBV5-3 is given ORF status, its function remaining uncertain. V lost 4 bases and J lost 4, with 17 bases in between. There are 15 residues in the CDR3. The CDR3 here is CARSPSGDVSTEAFF. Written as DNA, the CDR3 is TGTGCCAGAAGCCCGAGCGGGGATGTGAGCACTGAAGCTTTCTTT.

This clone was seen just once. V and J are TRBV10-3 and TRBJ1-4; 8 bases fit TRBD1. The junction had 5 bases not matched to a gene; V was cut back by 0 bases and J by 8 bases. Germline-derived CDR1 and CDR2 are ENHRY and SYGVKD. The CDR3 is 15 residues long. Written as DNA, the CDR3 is TGTGCCATCAGTGAGTCGAACAGGGGGGTCGAAAAACTGTTTTTT. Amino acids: CAISESNRGVEKLFF.

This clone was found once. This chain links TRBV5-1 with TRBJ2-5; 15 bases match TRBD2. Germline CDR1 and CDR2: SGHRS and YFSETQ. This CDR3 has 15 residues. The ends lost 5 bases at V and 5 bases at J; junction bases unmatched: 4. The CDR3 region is CASRKGLAGGETQYF. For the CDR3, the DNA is TGCGCCAGCAGAAAGGGACTAGCGGGGGGTGAGACCCAGTACTTC.

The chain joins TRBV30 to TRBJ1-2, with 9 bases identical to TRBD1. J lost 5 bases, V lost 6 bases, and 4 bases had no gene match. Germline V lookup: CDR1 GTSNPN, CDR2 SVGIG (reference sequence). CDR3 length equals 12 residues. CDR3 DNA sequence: TGTGCCTGCCCGACAGGGGGATATGGCTACACCTTC. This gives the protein CACPTGGYGYTF.

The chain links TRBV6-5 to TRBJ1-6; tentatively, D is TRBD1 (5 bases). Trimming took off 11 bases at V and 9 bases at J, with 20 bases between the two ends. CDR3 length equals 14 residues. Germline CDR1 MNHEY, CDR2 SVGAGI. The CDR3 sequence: CASTRGGTGSPLHF. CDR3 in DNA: TGTGCCTCAACCCGGGGAGGGACGGGTTCACCCCTCCACTTT.

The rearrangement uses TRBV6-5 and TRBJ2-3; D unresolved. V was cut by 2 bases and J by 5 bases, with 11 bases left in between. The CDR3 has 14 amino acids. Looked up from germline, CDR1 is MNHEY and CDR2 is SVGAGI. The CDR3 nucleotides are TGTGCCAGCAGTTACGCAGGCGTCGGAGATACGCAGTATTTT. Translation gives CASSYAGVGDTQYF.

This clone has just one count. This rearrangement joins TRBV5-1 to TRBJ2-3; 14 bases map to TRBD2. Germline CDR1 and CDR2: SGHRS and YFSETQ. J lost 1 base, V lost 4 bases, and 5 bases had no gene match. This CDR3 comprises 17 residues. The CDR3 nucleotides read TGCGCCAGCAGCCCCTGGACTAGCGGGGGGCGCACAGATACGCAGTATTTT. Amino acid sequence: CASSPWTSGGRTDTQYF.

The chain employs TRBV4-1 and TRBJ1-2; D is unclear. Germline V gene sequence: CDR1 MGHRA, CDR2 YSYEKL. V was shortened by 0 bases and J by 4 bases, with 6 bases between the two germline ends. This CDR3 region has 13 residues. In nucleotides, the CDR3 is TGCGCCAGCAGCCAAGAGAACTCCTATGGCTACACCTTC. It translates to CASSQENSYGYTF.

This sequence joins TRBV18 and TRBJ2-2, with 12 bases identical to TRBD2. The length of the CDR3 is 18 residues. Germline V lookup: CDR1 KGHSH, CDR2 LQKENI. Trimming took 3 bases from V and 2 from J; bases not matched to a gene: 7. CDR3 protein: CASSPRTSGDLNTGELFF. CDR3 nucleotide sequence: TGTGCCAGCTCACCGAGGACTAGCGGGGACCTAAACACCGGGGAGCTGTTTTTT. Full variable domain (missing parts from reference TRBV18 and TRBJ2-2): NAGVMQNPRHLVRRRGQEARLRCSPMKGHSHVYWYRQLPEEGLKFMVYLQKENIIDESGMPKERFSAEFPKEGPSILRIQQVVRGDSAAYFCASSPRTSGDLNTGELFFGEGSRLTVL.

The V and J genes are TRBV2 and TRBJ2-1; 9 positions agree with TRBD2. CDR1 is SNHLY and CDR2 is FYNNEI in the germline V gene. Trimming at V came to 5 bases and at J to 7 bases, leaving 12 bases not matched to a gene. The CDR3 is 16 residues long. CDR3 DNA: TGTGCCAGCAGTTATCTTCGGGCGGGGGGGCGGAATGAGCAGTTCTTC. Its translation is CASSYLRAGGRNEQFF.

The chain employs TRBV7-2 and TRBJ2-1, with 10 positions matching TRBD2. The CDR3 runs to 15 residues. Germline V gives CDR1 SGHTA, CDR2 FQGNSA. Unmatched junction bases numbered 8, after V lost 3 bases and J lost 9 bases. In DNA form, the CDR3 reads TGTGCCAGCAGCTTGAAAAGCGGGGGGGCCGGTGAGCAGTTCTTC. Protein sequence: CASSLKSGGAGEQFF.

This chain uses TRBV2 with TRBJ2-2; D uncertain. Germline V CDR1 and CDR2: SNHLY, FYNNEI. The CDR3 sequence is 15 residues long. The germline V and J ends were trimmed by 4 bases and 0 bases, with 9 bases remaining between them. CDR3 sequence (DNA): TGTGCCAGCAGTGGAGTCCTAGCGAACACCGGGGAGCTGTTTTTT. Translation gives CASSGVLANTGELFF. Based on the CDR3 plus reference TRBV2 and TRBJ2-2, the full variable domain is EPEVTQTPSHQVTQMGQEVILRCVPISNHLYFYWYRQILGQKVEFLVSFYNNEISEKSEIFDDQFSVERPDGSNFTLKIRSTKLEDSAMYFCASSGVLANTGELFFGEGSRLTVL.

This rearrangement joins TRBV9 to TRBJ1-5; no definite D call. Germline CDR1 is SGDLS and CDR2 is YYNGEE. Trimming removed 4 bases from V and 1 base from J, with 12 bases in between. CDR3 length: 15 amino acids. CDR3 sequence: CASSQTPNSNQPQHF. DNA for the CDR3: TGTGCCAGCAGCCAAACCCCCAACAGCAATCAGCCCCAGCATTTT.

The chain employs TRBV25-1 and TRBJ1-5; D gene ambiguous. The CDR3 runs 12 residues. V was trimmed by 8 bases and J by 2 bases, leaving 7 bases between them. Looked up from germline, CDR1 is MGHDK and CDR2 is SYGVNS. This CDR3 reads CASQSGNQPQHF. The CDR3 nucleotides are TGTGCCAGCCAGTCGGGCAATCAGCCCCAGCATTTT.

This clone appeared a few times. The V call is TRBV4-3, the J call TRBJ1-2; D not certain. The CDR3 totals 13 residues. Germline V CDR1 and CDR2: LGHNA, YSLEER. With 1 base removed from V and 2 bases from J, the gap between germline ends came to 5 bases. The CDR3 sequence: CASSQGQNYGYTF. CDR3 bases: TGCGCCAGCAGCCAAGGCCAGAACTATGGCTACACCTTC.

The CDR3 loop is CASSEEWGGGYGYTF. The DNA of the CDR3 is TGTGCCAGCAGTGAAGAATGGGGCGGCGGCTATGGCTACACCTTC. The gene calls are TRBV6-1 and TRBJ1-2; TRBD1 might be the D (5 bases). The germline V and J ends were trimmed by 1 base and 4 bases, with 13 bases remaining between them. The length of the CDR3 is 15 residues. The germline gives CDR1 MNHNS, CDR2 SASEGT.

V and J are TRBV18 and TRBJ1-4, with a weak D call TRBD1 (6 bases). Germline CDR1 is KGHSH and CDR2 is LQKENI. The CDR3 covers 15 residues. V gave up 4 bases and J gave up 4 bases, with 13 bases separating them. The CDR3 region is CASSRQGPHNEKLFF. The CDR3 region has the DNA TGTGCCAGCTCACGCCAGGGGCCCCATAATGAAAAACTGTTTTTT.